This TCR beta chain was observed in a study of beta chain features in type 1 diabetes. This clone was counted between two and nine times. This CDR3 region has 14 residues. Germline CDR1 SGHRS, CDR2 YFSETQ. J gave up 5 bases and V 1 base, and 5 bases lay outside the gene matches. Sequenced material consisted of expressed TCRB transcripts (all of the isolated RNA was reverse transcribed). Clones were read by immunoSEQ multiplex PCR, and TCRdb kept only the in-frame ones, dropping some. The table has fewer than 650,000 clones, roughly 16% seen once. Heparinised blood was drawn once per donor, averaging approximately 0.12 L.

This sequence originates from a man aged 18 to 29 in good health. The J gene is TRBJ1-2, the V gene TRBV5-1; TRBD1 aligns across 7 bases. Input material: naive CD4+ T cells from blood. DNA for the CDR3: TGCGCCAGCAGCTTGACAGGGGTCCCGTATGGCTACACCTTC. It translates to CASSLTGVPYGYTF.